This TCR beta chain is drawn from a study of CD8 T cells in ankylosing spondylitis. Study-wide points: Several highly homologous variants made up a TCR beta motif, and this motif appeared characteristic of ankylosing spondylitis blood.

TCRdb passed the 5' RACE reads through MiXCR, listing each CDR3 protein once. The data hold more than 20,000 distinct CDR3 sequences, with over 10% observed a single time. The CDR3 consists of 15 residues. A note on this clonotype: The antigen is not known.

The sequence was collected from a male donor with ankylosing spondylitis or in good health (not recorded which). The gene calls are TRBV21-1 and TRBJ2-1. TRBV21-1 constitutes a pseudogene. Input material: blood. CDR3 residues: CASSTLADSYNEQFF. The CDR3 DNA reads TGTGCCAGCAGCACCTTAGCGGACTCCTACAATGAGCAGTTCTTC.